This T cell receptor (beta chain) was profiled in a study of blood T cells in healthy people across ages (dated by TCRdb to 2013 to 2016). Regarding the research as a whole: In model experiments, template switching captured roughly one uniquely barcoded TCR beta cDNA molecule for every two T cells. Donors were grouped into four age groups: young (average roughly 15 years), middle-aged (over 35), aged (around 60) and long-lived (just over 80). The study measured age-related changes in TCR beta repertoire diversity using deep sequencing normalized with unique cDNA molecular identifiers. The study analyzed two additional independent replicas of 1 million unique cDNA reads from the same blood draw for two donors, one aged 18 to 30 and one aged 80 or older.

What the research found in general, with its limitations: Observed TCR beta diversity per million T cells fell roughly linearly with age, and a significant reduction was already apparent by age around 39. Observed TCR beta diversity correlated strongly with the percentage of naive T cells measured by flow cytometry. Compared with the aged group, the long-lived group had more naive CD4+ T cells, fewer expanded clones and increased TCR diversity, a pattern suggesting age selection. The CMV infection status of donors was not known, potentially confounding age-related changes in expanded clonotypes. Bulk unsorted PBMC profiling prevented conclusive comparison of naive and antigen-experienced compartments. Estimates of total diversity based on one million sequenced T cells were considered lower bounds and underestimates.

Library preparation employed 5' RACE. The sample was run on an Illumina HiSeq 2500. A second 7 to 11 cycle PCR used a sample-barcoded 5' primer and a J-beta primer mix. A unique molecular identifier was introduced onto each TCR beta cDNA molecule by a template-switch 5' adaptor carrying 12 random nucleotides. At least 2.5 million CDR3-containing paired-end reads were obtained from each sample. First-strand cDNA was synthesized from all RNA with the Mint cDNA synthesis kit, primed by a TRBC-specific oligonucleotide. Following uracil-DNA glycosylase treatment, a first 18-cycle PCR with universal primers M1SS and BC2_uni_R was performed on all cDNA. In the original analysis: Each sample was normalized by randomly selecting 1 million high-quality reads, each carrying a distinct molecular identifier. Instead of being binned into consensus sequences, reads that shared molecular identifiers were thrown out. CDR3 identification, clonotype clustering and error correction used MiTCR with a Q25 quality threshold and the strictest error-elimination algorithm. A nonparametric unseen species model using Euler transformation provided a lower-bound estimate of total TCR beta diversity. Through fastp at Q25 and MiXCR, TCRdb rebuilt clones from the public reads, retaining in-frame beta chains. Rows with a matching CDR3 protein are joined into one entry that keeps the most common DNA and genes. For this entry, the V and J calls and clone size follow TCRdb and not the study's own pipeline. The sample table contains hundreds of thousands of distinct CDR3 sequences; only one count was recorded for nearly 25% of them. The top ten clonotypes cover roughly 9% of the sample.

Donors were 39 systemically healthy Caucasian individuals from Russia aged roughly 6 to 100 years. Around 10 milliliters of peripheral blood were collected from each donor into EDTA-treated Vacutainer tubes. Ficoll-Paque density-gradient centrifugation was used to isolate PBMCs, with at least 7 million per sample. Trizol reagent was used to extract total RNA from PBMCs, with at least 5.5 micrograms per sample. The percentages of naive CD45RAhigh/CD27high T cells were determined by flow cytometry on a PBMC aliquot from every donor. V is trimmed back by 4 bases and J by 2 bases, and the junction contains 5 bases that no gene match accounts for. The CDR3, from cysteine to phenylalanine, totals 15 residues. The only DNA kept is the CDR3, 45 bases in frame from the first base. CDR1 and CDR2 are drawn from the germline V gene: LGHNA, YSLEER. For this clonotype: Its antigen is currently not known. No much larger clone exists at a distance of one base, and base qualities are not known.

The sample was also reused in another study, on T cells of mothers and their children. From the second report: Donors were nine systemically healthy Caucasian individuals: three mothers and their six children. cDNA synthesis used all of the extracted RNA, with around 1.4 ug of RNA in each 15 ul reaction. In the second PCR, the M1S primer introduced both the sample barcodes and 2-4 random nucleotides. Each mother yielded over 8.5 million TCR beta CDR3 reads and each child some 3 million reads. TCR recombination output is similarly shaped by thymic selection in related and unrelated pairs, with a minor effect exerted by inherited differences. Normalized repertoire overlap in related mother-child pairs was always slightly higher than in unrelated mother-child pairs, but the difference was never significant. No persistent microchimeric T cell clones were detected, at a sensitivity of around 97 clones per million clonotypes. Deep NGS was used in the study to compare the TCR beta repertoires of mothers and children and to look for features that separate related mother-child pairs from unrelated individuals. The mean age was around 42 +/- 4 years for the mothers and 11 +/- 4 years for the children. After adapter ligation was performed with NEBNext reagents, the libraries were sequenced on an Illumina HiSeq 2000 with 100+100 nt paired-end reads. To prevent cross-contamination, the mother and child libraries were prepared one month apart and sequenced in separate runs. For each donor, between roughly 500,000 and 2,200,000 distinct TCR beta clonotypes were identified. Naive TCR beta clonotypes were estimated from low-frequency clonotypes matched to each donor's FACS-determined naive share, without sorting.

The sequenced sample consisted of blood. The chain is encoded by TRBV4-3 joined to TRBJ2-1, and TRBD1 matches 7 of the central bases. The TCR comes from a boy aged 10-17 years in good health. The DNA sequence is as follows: TGCGCCAGCAGCCTAGACAGGGACCCCTACAATGAGCAGTTCTTC. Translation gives CASSLDRDPYNEQFF.